The clone carrying this TCR beta chain was seen only a few times. The source of the sample is a study of identical twins. Every donor was a healthy Caucasian. The V segment lost 3 bases and the J segment 10 bases; nucleotides outside the gene matches: 8. CDR3 length: 14 residues. The germline V gene encodes CDR1 DFQATT and CDR2 SNEGSKA (reference sequence). TCRdb re-analysed the 5' RACE reads in MiXCR, keeping a single row per CDR3 protein. Altogether 1.5 million to 2 million distinct CDR3 sequences are present, around 33% being singletons, with the ten largest covering 0.25% to 0.3%. The chain is built from TRBV20-1 and TRBJ1-6; 8 bases match TRBD1. The receptor's source is a newborn girl in good health. Source material: cord blood. The CDR3 DNA follows: TGCAGTGCTAGGGTTGGGACAGGAGACTCACCCCTCCACTTT. This sequence encodes CSARVGTGDSPLHF.